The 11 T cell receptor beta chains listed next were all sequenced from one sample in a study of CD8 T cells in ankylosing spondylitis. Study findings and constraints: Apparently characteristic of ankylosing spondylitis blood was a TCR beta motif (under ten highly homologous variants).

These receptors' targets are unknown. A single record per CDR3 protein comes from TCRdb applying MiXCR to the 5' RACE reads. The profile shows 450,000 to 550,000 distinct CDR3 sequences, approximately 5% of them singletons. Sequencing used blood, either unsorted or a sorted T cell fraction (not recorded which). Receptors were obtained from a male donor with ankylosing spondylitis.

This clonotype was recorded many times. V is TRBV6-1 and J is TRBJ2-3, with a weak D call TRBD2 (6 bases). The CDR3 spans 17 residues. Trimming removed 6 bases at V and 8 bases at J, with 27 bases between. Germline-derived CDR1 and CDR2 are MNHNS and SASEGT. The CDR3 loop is CASRRGETRFSGGTQYF. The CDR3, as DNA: TGTGCCAGCAGGAGGGGTGAAACTCGCTTCTCCGGGGGTACGCAGTATTTT.

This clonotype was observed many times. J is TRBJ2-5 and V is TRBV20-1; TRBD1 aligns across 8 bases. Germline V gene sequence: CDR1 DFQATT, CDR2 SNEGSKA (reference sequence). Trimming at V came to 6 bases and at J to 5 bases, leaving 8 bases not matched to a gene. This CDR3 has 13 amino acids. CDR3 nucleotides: TGCAGTGCCATAGACAGGGGAGAGGAGACCCAGTACTTC. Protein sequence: CSAIDRGEETQYF.

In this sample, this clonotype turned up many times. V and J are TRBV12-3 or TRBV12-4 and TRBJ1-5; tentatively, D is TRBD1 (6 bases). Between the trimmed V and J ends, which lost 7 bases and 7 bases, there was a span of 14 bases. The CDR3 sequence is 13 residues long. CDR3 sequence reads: CASTLGGPQPQHF. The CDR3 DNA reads TGTGCCAGCACCCTAGGGGGGCCCCAGCCCCAGCATTTT.

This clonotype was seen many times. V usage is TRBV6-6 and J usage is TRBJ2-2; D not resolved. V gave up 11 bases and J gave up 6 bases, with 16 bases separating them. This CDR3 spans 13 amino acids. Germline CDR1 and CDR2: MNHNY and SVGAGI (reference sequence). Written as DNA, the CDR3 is TGTGCCTCCGCGCCTGGACCACCCGGGGAGCTGTTTTTT. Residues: CASAPGPPGELFF.

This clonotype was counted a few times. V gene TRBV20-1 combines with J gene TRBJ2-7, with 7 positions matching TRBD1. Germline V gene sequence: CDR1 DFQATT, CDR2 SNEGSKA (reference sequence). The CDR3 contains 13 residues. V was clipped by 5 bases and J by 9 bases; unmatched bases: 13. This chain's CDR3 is CSASHVDRVGQYF. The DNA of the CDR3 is TGCAGTGCTTCTCACGTTGACAGGGTCGGGCAGTACTTC.

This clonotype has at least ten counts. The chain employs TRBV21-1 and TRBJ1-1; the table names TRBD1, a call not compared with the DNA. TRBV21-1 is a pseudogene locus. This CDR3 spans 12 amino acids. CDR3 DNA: TGTGCCAGCAGCAAGACAGGGGGAGAGGCTTTCTTT. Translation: CASSKTGGEAFF.

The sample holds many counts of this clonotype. CDR3 nucleotides: TGCGCCAGCAGCCCGCGGACTAGCGGGGGAAATGAGCAGTTCTTC. Translated: CASSPRTSGGNEQFF. V and J are TRBV5-1 and TRBJ2-1, with 13 nucleotides matching TRBD2. J lost 7 bases, V lost 4 bases, and 5 bases had no gene match. The CDR3 totals 15 residues. Germline assignment: CDR1 SGHRS and CDR2 YFSETQ.

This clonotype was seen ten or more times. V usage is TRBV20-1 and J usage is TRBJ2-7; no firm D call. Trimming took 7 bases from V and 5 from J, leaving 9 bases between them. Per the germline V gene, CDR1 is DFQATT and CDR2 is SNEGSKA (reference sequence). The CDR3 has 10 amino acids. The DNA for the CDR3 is TGCAGTGTCCCCGCCCACGAGCAGTACTTC. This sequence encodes CSVPAHEQYF.

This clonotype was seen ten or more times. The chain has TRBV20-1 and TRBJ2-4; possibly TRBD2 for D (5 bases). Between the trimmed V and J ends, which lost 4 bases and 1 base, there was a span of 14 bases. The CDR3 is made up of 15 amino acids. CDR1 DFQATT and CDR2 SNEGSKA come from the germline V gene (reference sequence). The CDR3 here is CSAINPSLAKNIQYF. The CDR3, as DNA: TGCAGTGCTATTAATCCTAGCCTGGCCAAAAACATTCAGTACTTC.

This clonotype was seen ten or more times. This CDR3 reads CASSLEQTGMNTEAFF. CDR3 sequence (DNA): TGTGCCAGCAGCTTGGAGCAGACAGGGATGAACACTGAAGCTTTCTTT. The V gene is TRBV5-6, the J gene TRBJ1-1, with 7 positions matching TRBD1. Germline V gene lookup returns CDR1 SGHDT and CDR2 YYEEEE. The CDR3 sequence is 16 residues long. The junction had 5 bases not matched to a gene; V was cut back by 0 bases and J by 0 bases. The variable domain in full, completed from reference TRBV5-6 and TRBJ1-1, reads DAGVTQSPTHLIKTRGQQVTLRCSPKSGHDTVSWYQQALGQGPQFIFQYYEEEERQRGNFPDRFSGHQFPNYSSELNVNALLLGDSALYLCASSLEQTGMNTEAFFGQGTRLTVV.

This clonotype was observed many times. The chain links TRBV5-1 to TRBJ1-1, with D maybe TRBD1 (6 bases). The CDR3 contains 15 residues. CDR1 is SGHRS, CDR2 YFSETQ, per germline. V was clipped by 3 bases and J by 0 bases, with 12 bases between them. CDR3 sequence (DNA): TGCGCCAGCAGCTCGACCCCAGGGGTGAACACTGAAGCTTTCTTT. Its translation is CASSSTPGVNTEAFF.